The 20 T cell receptor beta chains presented below share a single source sample, sequenced in a study of blood T cell repertoires in COVID-19. Measured with immunoSEQ multiplex PCR; TCRdb has only the in-frame clones, and not every one. The sample contains fewer than 200,000 clones, 70% to 90% of which appear only once. The sequenced sample was peripheral blood. Source of these receptors: an elderly woman with COVID-19, enrolled during active disease.

The J gene is TRBJ2-5, the V gene TRBV7-9; the match to TRBD2 covers 10 bases. The germline CDR1 and CDR2 sequences are SEHNR and FQNEAQ (reference sequence). Losses at the gene ends were 2 bases for V and 4 bases for J; bases not matched to a gene: 16. The CDR3 extends over 19 amino acids. Written as DNA, the CDR3 is TGTGCCAGCAGCTTATCACAGGACCTTAGCGGGAGGCCGGGAGAGACCCAGTACTTC. It yields the protein CASSLSQDLSGRPGETQYF. The whole variable domain, filled in from reference TRBV7-9 and TRBJ2-5, reads DTGVSQNPRHKITKRGQNVTFRCDPISEHNRLYWYRQTLGQGPEFLTYFQNEAQLEKSRLLSDRFSAERPKGSFSTLEIQRTEQGDSAMYLCASSLSQDLSGRPGETQYFGPGTRLLVL.

This clone was found once. This chain links TRBV10-3 with TRBJ2-1; 11 positions match TRBD2. The CDR3 length is 15 residues. CDR1 ENHRY and CDR2 SYGVKD come from the germline V gene. With 2 bases clipped from V and 7 bases from J, the junction kept 4 bases outside the gene matches. The CDR3 nucleotides are TGTGCCATCAGTGAGGACTCTAGCGGGAGGAATGAGCAGTTCTTC. Its protein is CAISEDSSGRNEQFF.

This chain connects TRBV7-9 to TRBJ1-2, with TRBD1 as a possible D gene (5 bases). The CDR3 is 14 amino acids. Germline CDR1 and CDR2: SEHNR and FQNEAQ (reference sequence). Between the trimmed V and J ends, which lost 0 bases and 6 bases, there was a span of 11 bases. As DNA, the CDR3 is TGTGCCAGCAGCTTAGCGCTAGGGACTGATGGCTACACCTTC. Translation: CASSLALGTDGYTF.

This sequence joins TRBV7-3 and TRBJ2-1; 7 bases align to TRBD2. After removal of 2 bases from V and 7 bases from J, the junction contained 5 bases not matched to a gene. The CDR3 is made up of 14 amino acids. Germline CDR1 is SGHTA and CDR2 is FQGTGA. The CDR3 is CASSLVGGPNEQFF. CDR3 coding DNA: TGTGCCAGCAGCTTAGTGGGAGGGCCAAATGAGCAGTTCTTC.

In its sample, this clone was seen once. This chain uses TRBV6-6 with TRBJ2-5, with TRBD1 as a possible D gene (5 bases). Germline V CDR1 and CDR2: MNHNY, SVGAGI (reference sequence). This CDR3 has 16 amino acids. V lost 7 bases and J lost 6, with 24 bases in between. The CDR3 region is CASNPPQGRATKTQYF. CDR3 nucleotide sequence: TGTGCCAGCAATCCCCCTCAGGGTCGGGCGACGAAGACCCAGTACTTC.

This chain links TRBV9 with TRBJ1-3; TRBD1 matches at 8 bases. CDR1 is SGDLS and CDR2 is YYNGEE in the germline V gene. Germline trimming cut 0 bases from V and 4 bases from J; bases unmatched to any gene: 9. The CDR3 runs 17 residues. The CDR3 reads CASSVDGQGVGGNTIYF. The CDR3 DNA sequence: TGTGCCAGCAGCGTAGATGGACAGGGTGTGGGAGGAAACACCATATATTTT.

CDR3 coding DNA: TGTGCCAGCAGCTTTGGCAGGGGTGGTCGTGAGCAGTACTTC. Translating it yields CASSFGRGGREQYF. The genes are TRBV11-2 and TRBJ2-7; the D gene is possibly TRBD1 (6 bases). The germline V and J ends were trimmed by 3 bases and 7 bases, with 16 bases remaining between them. The CDR3 extends over 14 amino acids. The germline V gene encodes CDR1 SGHAT and CDR2 FQNNGV.

This chain connects TRBV7-3 to TRBJ2-2, with 7 nucleotides matching TRBD1. V dropped 1 base and J dropped 6; count of bases not matched to a gene: 5. The CDR3 contains 15 residues. Per the germline V gene, CDR1 is SGHTA and CDR2 is FQGTGA. The CDR3 bases are TGTGCCAGCAGCTTAATGGAGACAGGGTCCGGGGAGCTGTTTTTT. Amino acids: CASSLMETGSGELFF.

The chain recombines TRBV5-1 with TRBJ1-3, with TRBD1 matching 10 bases. The ends lost 2 bases at V and 0 bases at J; junction bases unmatched: 2. The CDR3 spans 16 residues. Germline CDR1 SGHRS, CDR2 YFSETQ. This chain's CDR3 is CASSLGTGVSGNTIYF. CDR3 in DNA: TGCGCCAGCAGCTTAGGGACAGGGGTCTCTGGAAACACCATATATTTT.

This clone was seen once. V usage is TRBV28 and J usage is TRBJ2-5; the D is unclear. This CDR3 is 13 amino acids long. CDR1 is MDHEN and CDR2 is SYDVKM in the germline V gene. Trimming removed 1 base from V and 2 bases from J, with 5 bases in between. The CDR3 protein is CASSLSRQETQYF. The CDR3 bases are TGTGCCAGCAGTTTATCCAGACAAGAGACCCAGTACTTC. The full variable domain, with the rest looked up from reference TRBV28 and TRBJ2-5, is DVKVTQSSRYLVKRTGEKVFLECVQDMDHENMFWYRQDPGLGLRLIYFSYDVKMKEKGDIPEGYSVSREKKERFSLILESASTNQTSMYLCASSLSRQETQYFGPGTRLLVL.

The rearrangement joins TRBV27 to TRBJ2-7; 15 positions match TRBD2. Germline loops: CDR1 MNHEY, CDR2 SMNVEV (reference sequence). The CDR3 has 16 amino acids. Trimming took 5 bases from V and 7 from J; bases not matched to a gene: 9. The CDR3 coding sequence is TGTGCCAGCAGTGTCCCGGGACTAGCGGGAGGAGGAGAGCAGTACTTC. It encodes CASSVPGLAGGGEQYF.

This chain joins TRBV14 and TRBJ2-3; D remains unclear. This CDR3 contains 14 residues. Germline V gives CDR1 SGHDN, CDR2 FVKESK. The V and J ends lost 4 bases and 4 bases respectively, with 12 bases between them. The CDR3: CASSRPPSADTQYF. Written as DNA, the CDR3 is TGTGCCAGCAGCCGCCCTCCTTCAGCAGATACGCAGTATTTT.

This chain uses TRBV15 with TRBJ1-2; TRBD1 is a possible D gene (5 bases). The CDR3 length is 16 residues. CDR1 and CDR2 from the germline V gene are LNHNV and YYDKDF (reference sequence). Trimming removed 0 bases from V and 2 bases from J, with 13 bases in between. The CDR3 protein is CATSRDMGQGNYGYTF. The CDR3, as DNA: TGTGCCACCAGCAGAGATATGGGGCAGGGCAACTATGGCTACACCTTC.

This chain uses TRBV10-2 with TRBJ2-3; no definite D call. The ends were cut back, 0 bases at V and 5 bases at J, with 9 bases in the middle. CDR3 length equals 14 residues. Germline assignment: CDR1 WSHSY and CDR2 SAAADI. Here the CDR3 DNA reads TGCGCCAGCAGTGAGTCGAGCCGAGGAGATACGCAGTATTTT. This codes for CASSESSRGDTQYF.

J is TRBJ1-2 and V is TRBV15; D is unresolved. Deletions cut 3 bases from V and 2 bases from J, with 10 bases between. This CDR3 has 14 residues. CDR1 is LNHNV, CDR2 YYDKDF, per germline (reference sequence). DNA of the CDR3: TGTGCCACCAGCAGTTTACAAAGAAACTATGGCTACACCTTC. It translates to CATSSLQRNYGYTF.

The chain uses TRBV28 and TRBJ1-1, with D possibly TRBD1 on 6 matching bases. The ends were cut back, 7 bases at V and 4 bases at J, with 16 bases in the middle. Per germline, CDR1 MDHEN and CDR2 SYDVKM. The CDR3 is made up of 14 amino acids. DNA for the CDR3: TGTGCCAGCATCAGAGGGACAATGGGCACTGAAGCTTTCTTT. This codes for CASIRGTMGTEAFF.

The chain is built from TRBV6-2 or TRBV6-3 and TRBJ2-2; weak D call: TRBD2 (6 bases). The germline V gene has CDR1 MNHEY and CDR2 SVGEGT. The CDR3 loop spans 16 amino acids. The V and J ends lost 0 bases and 0 bases respectively, with 8 bases between them. The CDR3 bases are TGTGCCAGCAGTTACTCCGGGACTTCGAACACCGGGGAGCTGTTTTTT. Protein: CASSYSGTSNTGELFF.

This clone was seen repeatedly, ten times or more. V is TRBV6-6 and J is TRBJ2-2; D unresolved. Trimming cost V 2 bases and J 6 bases, with 7 bases left between them. CDR1 is MNHNY, CDR2 SVGAGI, per germline (reference sequence). The CDR3 has 13 residues. CDR3 region: CASSYVRSGELFF. CDR3 sequence (DNA): TGTGCCAGCAGTTACGTCCGGTCCGGGGAGCTGTTTTTT.

V gene TRBV5-3 combines with J gene TRBJ2-1, with TRBD2 matching over 7 bases. TRBV5-3 is an ORF for which the function is uncertain. Trimming at V came to 3 bases and at J to 6 bases, leaving 6 bases not matched to a gene. This CDR3 comprises 14 residues. DNA for the CDR3: TGTGCCAGAAGCTACCCAGCGGGATCCAATGAGCAGTTCTTC. Its translation: CARSYPAGSNEQFF.

The V call is TRBV11-3, the J call TRBJ2-2, with D possibly TRBD1 on 7 matching bases. Per the germline V gene, CDR1 is SGHNT and CDR2 is YENEEA. Trimming took 5 bases from V and 3 from J, leaving 10 bases between them. The CDR3 has 14 amino acids. The CDR3 region is CASSQGGDTGELFF. For the CDR3, the DNA is TGTGCCAGCAGCCAGGGGGGAGACACCGGGGAGCTGTTTTTT.